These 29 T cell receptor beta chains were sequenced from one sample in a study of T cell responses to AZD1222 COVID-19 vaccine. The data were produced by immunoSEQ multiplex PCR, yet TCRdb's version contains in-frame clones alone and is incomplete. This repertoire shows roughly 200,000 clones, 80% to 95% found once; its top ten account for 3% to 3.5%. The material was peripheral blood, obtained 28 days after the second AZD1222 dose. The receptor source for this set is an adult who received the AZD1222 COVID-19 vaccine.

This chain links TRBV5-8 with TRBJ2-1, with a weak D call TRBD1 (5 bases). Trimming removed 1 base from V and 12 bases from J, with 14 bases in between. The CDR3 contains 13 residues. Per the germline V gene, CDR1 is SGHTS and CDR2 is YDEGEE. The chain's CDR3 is CASSLRGYGPQFF. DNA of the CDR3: TGTGCCAGCAGCTTGAGGGGTTATGGGCCGCAGTTCTTC.

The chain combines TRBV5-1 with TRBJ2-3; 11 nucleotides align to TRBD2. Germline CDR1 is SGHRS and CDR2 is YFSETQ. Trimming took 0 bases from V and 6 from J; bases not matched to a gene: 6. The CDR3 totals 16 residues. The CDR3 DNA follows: TGCGCCAGCAGCTTGGAAGTAGCGGGAGGGCCGGATACGCAGTATTTT. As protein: CASSLEVAGGPDTQYF.

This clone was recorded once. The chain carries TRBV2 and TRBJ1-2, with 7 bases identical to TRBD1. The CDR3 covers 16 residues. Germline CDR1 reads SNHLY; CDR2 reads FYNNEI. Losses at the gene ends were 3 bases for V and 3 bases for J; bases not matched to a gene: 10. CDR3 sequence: CASSEARQGWDYGYTF. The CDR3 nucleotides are TGTGCCAGCAGTGAGGCGAGACAGGGTTGGGACTATGGCTACACCTTC.

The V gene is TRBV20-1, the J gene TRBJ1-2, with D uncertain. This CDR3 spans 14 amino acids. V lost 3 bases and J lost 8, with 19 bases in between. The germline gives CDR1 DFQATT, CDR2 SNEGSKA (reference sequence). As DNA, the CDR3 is TGCAGTGCTAGTGGCCCCGCCCTTCTGAGGGGCTACACCTTC. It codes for CSASGPALLRGYTF.

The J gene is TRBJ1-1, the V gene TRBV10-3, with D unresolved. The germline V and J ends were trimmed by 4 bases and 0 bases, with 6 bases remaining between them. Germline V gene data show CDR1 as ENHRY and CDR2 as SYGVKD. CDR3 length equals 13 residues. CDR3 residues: CAISGVMNTEAFF. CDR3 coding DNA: TGTGCCATCAGTGGTGTGATGAACACTGAAGCTTTCTTT.

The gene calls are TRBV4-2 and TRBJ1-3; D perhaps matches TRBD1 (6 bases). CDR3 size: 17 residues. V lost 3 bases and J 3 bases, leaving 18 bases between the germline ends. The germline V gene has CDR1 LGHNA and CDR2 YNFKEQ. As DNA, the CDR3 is TGTGCCAGCAGCCAGACGGCAGGGGTTGGGGGTGGAAACACCATATATTTT. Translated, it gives CASSQTAGVGGGNTIYF.

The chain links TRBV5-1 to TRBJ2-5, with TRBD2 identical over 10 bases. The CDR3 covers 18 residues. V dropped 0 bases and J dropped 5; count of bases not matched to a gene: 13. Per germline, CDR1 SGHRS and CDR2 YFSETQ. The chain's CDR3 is CASSLARGAGGPGETQYF. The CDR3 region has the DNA TGCGCCAGCAGCTTGGCCAGAGGAGCGGGAGGGCCCGGTGAGACCCAGTACTTC.

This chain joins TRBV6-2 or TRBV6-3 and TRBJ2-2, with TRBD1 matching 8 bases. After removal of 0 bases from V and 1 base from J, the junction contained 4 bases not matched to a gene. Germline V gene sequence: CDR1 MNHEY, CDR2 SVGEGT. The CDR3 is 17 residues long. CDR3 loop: CASSYSAGTGNTGELFF. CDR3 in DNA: TGTGCCAGCAGTTACTCGGCCGGGACAGGGAACACCGGGGAGCTGTTTTTT.

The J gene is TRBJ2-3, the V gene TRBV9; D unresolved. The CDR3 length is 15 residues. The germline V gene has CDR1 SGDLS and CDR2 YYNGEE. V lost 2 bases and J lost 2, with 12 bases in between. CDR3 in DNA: TGTGCCAGCAGCGTGGACCACGCCTCCACAGATACGCAGTATTTT. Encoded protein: CASSVDHASTDTQYF.

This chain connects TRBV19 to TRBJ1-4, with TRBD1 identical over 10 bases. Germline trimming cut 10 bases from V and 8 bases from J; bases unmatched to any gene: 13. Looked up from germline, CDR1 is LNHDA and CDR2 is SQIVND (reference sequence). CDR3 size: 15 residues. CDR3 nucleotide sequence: TGTGCCACCGAACCCCGGACAGGGGGGAGCGAAAAACTGTTTTTT. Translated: CATEPRTGGSEKLFF.

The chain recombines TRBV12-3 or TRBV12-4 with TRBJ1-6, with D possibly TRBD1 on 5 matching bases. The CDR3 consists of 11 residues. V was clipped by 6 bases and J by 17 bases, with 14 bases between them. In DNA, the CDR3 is TGTGCCAGCAGGTCTGGGGGGGTGGTCCACTTT. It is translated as CASRSGGVVHF.

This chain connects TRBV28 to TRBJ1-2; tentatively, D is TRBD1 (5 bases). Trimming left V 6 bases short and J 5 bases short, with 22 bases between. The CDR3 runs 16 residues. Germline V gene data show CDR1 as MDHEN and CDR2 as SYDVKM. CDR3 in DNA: TGTGCCAGCAGCCCCTTTGGGCAGGGTGAGGTTTATGGCTACACCTTC. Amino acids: CASSPFGQGEVYGYTF.

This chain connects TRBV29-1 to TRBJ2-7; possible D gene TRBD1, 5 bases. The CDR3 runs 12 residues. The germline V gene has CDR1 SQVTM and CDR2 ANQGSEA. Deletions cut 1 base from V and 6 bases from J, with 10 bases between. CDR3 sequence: CSVEGTSAEQYF. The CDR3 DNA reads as TGCAGCGTTGAAGGGACATCGGCCGAGCAGTACTTC.

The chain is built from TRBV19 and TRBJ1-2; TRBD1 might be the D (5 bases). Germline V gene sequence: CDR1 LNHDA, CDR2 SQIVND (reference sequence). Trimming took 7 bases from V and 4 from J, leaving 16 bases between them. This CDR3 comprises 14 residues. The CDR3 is CASTVGQLGYGYTF. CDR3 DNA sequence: TGTGCCAGTACCGTGGGGCAGCTGGGCTATGGCTACACCTTC.

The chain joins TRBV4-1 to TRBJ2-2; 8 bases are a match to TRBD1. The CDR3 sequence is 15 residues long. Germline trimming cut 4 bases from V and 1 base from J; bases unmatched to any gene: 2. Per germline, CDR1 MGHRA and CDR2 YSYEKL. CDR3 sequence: CASSRGTGNTGELFF. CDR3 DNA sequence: TGCGCCAGCAGCCGAGGGACAGGGAACACCGGGGAGCTGTTTTTT.

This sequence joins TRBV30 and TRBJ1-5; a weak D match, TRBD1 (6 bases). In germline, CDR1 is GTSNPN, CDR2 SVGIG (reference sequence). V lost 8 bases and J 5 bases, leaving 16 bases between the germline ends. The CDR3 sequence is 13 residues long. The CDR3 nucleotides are TGTGCCGCGAGAGGGGGGCTCGATCAGCCCCAGCATTTT. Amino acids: CAARGGLDQPQHF. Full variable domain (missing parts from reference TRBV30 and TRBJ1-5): SQTIHQWPATLVQPVGSPLSLECTVEGTSNPNLYWYRQAAGRGLQLLFYSVGIGQISSEVPQNLSASRPQDRQFILSSKKLLLSDSGFYLCAARGGLDQPQHFGDGTRLSIL.

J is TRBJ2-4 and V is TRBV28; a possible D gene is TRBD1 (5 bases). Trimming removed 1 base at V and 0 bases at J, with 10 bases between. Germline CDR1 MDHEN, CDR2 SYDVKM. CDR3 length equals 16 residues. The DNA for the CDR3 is TGTGCCAGCAGTTTATTCAGGGTTTTAGCCAAAAACATTCAGTACTTC. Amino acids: CASSLFRVLAKNIQYF.

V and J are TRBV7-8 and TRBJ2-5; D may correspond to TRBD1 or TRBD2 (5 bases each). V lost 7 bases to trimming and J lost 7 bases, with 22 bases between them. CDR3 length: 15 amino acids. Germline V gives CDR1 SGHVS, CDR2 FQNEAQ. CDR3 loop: CASTTPSAGDGTQYF. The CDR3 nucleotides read TGTGCCAGCACCACCCCATCTGCCGGGGACGGGACCCAGTACTTC. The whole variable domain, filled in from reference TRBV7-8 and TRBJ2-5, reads GAGVSQSPRYKVAKRGQDVALRCDPISGHVSLFWYQQALGQGPEFLTYFQNEAQLDKSGLPSDRFFAERPEGSVSTLKIQRTQQEDSAVYLCASTTPSAGDGTQYFGPGTRLLVL.

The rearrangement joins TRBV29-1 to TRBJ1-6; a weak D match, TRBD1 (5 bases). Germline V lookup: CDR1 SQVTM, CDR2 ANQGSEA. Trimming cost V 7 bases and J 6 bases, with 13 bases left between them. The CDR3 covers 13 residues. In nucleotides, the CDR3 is TGCAGCGCCGGGACGCTGCGTAATTCACCCCTCCACTTT. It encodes CSAGTLRNSPLHF.

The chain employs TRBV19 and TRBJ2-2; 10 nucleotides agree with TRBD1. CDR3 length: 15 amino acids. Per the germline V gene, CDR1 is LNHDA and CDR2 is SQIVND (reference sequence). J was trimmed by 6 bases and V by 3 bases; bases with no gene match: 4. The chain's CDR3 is CASSIRQGASGELFF. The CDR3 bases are TGTGCCAGTAGTATTAGACAGGGGGCGTCCGGGGAGCTGTTTTTT.

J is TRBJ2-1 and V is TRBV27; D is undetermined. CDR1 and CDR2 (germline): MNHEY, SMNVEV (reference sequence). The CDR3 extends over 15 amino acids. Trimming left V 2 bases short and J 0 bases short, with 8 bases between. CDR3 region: CASSLEDSSYNEQFF. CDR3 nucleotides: TGTGCCAGCAGTTTAGAGGATAGCTCCTACAATGAGCAGTTCTTC.

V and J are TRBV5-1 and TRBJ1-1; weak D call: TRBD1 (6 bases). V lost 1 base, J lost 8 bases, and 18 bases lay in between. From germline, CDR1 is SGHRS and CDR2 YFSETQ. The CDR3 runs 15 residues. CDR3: CASSLQGSEGIEAFF. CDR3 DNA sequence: TGCGCCAGCAGCTTGCAGGGGTCTGAAGGGATAGAAGCTTTCTTT.

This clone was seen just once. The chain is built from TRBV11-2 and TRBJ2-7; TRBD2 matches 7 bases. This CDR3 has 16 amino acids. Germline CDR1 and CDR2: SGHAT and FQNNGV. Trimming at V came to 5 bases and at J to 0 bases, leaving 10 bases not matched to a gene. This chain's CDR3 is CASSPWDYRSSYEQYF. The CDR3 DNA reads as TGTGCCAGCAGCCCTTGGGACTATCGAAGCTCCTACGAGCAGTACTTC. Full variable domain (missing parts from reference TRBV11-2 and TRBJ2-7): EAGVAQSPRYKIIEKRQSVAFWCNPISGHATLYWYQQILGQGPKLLIQFQNNGVVDDSQLPKDRFSAERLKGVDSTLKIQPAKLEDSAVYLCASSPWDYRSSYEQYFGPGTRLTVT.

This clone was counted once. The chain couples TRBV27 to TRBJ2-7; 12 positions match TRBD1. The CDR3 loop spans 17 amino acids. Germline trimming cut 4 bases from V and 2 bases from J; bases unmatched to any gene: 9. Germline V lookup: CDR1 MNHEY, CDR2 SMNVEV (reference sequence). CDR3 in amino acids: CASSYGTGGFKTYEQYF. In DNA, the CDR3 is TGTGCCAGCAGTTATGGGACAGGGGGCTTTAAAACCTACGAGCAGTACTTC.

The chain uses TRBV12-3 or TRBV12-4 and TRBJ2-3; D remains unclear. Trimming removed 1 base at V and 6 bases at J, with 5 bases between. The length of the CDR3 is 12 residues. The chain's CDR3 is CASSLDGDTQYF. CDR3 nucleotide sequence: TGTGCCAGCAGTTTAGACGGGGATACGCAGTATTTT.

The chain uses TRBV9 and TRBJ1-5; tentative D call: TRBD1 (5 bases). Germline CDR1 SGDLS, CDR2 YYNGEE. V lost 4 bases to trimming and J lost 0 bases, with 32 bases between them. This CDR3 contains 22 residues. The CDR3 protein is CASSSELGDEGSSRHSNQPQHF. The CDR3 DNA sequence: TGTGCCAGCAGCTCGGAATTAGGGGACGAGGGATCTAGTCGTCATAGCAATCAGCCCCAGCATTTT. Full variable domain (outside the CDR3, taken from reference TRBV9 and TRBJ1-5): DSGVTQTPKHLITATGQRVTLRCSPRSGDLSVYWYQQSLDQGLQFLIQYYNGEERAKGNILERFSAQQFPDLHSELNLSSLELGDSALYFCASSSELGDEGSSRHSNQPQHFGDGTRLSIL.

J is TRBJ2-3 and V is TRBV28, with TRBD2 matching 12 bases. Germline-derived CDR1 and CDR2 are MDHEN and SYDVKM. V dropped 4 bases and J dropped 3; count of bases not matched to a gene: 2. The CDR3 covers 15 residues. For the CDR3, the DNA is TGTGCCAGCAGTTCTAGCGGGAGGGGGACAGATACGCAGTATTTT. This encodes CASSSSGRGTDTQYF.

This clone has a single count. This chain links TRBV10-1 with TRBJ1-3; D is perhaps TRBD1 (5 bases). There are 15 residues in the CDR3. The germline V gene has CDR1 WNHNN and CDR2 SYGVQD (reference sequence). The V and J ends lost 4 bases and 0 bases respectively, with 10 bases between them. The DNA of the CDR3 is TGCGCCAGCAGTGCCGGGGCAGTCTCTGGAAACACCATATATTTT. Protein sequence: CASSAGAVSGNTIYF.

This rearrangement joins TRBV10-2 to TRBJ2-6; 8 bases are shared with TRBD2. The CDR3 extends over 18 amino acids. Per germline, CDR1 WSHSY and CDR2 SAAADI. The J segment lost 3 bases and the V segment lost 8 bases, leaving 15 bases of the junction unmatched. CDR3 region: CASRPRGGLQDGANVLTF. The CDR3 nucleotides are TGCGCCAGCCGCCCCCGGGGGGGGCTGCAGGATGGGGCCAACGTCCTGACTTTC.